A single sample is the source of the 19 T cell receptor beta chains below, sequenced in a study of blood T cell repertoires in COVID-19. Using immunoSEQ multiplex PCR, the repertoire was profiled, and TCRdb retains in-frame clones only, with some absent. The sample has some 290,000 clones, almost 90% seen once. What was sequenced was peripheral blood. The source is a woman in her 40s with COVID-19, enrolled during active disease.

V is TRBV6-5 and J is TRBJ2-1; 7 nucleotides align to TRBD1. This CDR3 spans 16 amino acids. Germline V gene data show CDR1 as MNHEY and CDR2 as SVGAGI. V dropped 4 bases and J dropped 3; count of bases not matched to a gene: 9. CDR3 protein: CASSWDSHTYYNEQFF. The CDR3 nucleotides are TGTGCCAGCAGTTGGGACAGCCATACTTACTACAATGAGCAGTTCTTC.

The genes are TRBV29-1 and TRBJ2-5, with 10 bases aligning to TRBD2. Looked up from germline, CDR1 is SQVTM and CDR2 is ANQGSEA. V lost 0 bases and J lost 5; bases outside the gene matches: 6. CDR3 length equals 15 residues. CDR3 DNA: TGCAGCGTTGAAGACCTTAGCGGGAGGAGGGAGACCCAGTACTTC. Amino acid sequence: CSVEDLSGRRETQYF. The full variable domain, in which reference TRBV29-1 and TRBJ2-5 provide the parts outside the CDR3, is SAVISQKPSRDICQRGTSLTIQCQVDSQVTMMFWYRQQPGQSLTLIATANQGSEATYESGFVIDKFPISRPNLTFSTLTVSNMSPEDSSIYLCSVEDLSGRRETQYFGPGTRLLVL.

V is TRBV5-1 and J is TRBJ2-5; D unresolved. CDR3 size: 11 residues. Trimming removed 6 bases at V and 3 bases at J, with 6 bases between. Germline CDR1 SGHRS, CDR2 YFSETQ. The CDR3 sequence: CASNSKETQYF. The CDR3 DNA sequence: TGCGCCAGCAACTCAAAAGAGACCCAGTACTTC.

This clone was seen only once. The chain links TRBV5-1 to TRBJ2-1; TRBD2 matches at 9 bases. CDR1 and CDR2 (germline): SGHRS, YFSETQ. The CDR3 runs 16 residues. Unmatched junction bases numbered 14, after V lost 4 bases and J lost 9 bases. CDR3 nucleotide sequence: TGCGCCAGCAGCCCGGCGGTTGCGGGAGGGCATAGTGAGCAGTTCTTC. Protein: CASSPAVAGGHSEQFF.

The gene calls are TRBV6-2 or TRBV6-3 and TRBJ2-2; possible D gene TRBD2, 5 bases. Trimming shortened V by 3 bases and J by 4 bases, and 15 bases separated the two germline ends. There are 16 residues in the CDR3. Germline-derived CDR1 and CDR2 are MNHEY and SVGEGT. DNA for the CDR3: TGTGCCAGCAGTTATGTAGTAGGAGGCCCCACCGGGGAGCTGTTTTTT. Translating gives CASSYVVGGPTGELFF.

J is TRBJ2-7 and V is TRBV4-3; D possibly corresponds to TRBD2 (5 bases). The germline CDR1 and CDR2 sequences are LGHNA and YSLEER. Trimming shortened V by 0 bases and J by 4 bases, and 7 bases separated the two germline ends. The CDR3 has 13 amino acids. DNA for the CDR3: TGCGCCAGCAGCCAAGAAACTAGGTACGAGCAGTACTTC. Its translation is CASSQETRYEQYF.

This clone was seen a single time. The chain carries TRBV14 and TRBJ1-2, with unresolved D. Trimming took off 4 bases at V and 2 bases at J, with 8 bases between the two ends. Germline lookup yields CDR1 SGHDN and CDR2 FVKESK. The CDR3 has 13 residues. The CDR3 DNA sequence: TGTGCCAGCAGCCCGACACTCAACTATGGCTACACCTTC. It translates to CASSPTLNYGYTF. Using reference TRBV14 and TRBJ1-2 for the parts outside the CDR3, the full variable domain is EAGVTQFPSHSVIEKGQTVTLRCDPISGHDNLYWYRRVMGKEIKFLLHFVKESKQDESGMPNNRFLAERTGGTYSTLKVQPAELEDSGVYFCASSPTLNYGYTFGSGTRLTVV.

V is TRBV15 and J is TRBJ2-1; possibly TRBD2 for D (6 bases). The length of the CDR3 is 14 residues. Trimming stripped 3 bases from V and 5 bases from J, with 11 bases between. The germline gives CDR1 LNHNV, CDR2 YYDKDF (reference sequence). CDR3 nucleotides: TGTGCCACCAGCAGTCGTAGCGGCAACAATGAGCAGTTCTTC. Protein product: CATSSRSGNNEQFF.

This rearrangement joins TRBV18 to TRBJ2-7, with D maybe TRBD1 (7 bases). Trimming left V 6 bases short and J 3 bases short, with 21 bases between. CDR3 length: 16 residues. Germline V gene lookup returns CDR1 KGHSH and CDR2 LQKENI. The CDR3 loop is CASSLPGSGGIYEQYF. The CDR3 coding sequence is TGTGCCAGCTCCCTTCCCGGGTCAGGGGGGATCTACGAGCAGTACTTC.

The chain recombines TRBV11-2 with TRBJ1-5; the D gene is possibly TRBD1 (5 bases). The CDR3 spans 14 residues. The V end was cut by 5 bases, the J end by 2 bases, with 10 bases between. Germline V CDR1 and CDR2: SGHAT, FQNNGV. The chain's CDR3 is CASSQEGGNQPQHF. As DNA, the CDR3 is TGTGCCAGCAGCCAGGAAGGGGGCAATCAGCCCCAGCATTTT.

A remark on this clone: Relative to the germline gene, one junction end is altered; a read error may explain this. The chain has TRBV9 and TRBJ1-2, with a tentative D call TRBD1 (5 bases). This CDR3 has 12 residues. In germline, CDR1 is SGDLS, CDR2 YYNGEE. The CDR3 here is CASSAYLRGASF. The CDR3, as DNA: TGTGCCAGCAGCGCTTACCTTAGGGGTGCGAGTTTC.

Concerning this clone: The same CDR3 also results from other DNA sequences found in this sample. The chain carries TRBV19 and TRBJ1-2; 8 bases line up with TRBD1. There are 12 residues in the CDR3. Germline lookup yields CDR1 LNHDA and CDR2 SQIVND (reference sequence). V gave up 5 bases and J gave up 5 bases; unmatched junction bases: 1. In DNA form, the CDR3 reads TGTGCCAGTAGTCGACAGGGGTATGGCTACACCTTC. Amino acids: CASSRQGYGYTF.

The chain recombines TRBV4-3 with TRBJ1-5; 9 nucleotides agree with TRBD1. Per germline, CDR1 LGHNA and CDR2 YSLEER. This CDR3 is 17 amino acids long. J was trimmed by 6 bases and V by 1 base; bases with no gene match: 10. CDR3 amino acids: CASSQVPAGTGSQPQHF. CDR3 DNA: TGCGCCAGCAGCCAAGTTCCAGCCGGGACAGGGAGTCAGCCCCAGCATTTT.

The CDR3 spells CASRDRSSYNEQFF. The CDR3 coding sequence is TGTGCCAGCAGAGACAGGAGCTCCTACAATGAGCAGTTCTTC. The chain is built from TRBV6-5 and TRBJ2-1; possibly TRBD1 for D (6 bases). The CDR3 runs 14 residues. The germline CDR1 and CDR2 sequences are MNHEY and SVGAGI. Deletions cut 6 bases from V and 0 bases from J, with 9 bases between.

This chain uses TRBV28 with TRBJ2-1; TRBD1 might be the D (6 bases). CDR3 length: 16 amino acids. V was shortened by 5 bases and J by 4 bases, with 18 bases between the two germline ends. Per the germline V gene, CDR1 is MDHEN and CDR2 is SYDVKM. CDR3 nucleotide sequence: TGTGCCAGCAGTCCCCCTATGTGGGGACAATACAATGAGCAGTTCTTC. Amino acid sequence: CASSPPMWGQYNEQFF.

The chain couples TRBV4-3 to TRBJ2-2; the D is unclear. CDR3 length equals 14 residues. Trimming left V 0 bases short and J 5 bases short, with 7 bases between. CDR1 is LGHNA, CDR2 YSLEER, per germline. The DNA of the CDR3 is TGCGCCAGCAGCCAAGACGGAGTTACCGGGGAGCTGTTTTTT. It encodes CASSQDGVTGELFF.

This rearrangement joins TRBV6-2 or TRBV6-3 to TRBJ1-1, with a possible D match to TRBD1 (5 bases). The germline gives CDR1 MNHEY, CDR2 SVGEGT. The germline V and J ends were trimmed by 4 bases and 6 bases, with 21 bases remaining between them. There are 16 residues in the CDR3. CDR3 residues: CASSLPKGLRGAEAFF. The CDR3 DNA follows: TGTGCCAGCAGTTTACCAAAGGGACTCCGGGGCGCTGAAGCTTTCTTT.

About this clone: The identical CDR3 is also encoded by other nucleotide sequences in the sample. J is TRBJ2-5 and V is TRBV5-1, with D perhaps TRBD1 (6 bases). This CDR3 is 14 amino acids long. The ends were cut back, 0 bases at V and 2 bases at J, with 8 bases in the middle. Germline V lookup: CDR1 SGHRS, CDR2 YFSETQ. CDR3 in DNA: TGCGCCAGCAGCTTGGGGGGACAACAAGAGACCCAGTACTTC. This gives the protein CASSLGGQQETQYF.

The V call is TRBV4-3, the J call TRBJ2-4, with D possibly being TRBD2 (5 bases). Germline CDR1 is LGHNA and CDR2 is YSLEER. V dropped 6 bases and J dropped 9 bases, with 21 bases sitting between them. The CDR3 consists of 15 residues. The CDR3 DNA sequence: TGCGCCAGCAGTCGTTCGAGGGAATTCAGCACCATTCAGTACTTC. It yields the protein CASSRSREFSTIQYF.